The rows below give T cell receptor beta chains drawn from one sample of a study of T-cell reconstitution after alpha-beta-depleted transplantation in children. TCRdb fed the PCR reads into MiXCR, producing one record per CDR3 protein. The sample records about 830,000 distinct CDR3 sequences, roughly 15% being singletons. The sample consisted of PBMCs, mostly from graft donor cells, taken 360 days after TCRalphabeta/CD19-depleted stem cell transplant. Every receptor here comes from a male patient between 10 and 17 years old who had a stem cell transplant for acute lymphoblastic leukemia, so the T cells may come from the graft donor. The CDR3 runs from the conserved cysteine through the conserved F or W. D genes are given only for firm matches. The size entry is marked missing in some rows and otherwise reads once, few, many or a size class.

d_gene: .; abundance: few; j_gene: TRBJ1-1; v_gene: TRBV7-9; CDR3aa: CASSGTGKMNTEAFF; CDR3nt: TGTGCCAGCAGCGGTACAGGAAAGATGAACACTGAAGCTTTCTTT
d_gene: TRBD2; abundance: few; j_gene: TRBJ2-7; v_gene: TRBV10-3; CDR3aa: CAISELREEPYEQYF; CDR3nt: TGTGCCATCAGTGAGTTACGGGAGGAACCCTACGAGCAGTACTTC
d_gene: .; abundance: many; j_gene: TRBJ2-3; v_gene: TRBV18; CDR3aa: CASSPVTETGTDTQYF; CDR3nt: TGTGCCAGCTCACCGGTTACTGAAACAGGCACAGATACGCAGTATTTT
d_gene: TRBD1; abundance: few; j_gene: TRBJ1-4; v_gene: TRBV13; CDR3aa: CASSSPGTGVEKLFF; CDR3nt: TGTGCCAGCAGCTCTCCCGGGACAGGGGTCGAAAAACTGTTTTTT
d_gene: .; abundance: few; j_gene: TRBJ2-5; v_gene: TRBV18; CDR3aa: CASSPLGWETQYF; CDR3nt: TGTGCCAGCTCACCCCTCGGTTGGGAGACCCAGTACTTC
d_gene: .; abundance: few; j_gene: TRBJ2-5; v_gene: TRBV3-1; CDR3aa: CASSPRPGRGETQYF; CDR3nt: TGTGCCAGCAGCCCCAGACCGGGCAGGGGAGAGACCCAGTACTTC
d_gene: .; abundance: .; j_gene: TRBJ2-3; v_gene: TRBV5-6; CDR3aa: CASSFRLRGADTQYF; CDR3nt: TGTGCCAGCAGCTTTAGGCTCAGGGGGGCAGATACGCAGTATTTT
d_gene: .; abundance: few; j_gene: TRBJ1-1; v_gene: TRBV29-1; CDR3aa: CSVEDGVTEAFF; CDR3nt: TGCAGCGTTGAAGATGGGGTCACTGAAGCTTTCTTT
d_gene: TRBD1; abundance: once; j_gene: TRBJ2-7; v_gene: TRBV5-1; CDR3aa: CASSLQQGAPVEQYF; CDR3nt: TGCGCCAGCAGCTTGCAACAGGGGGCTCCGGTCGAGCAGTACTTC
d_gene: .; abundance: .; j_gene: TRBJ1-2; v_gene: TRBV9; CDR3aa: CASSGRTAHGYTF; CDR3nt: TGTGCCAGCAGCGGACGGACAGCGCATGGCTACACCTTC
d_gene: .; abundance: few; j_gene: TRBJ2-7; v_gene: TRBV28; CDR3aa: CATGVRHEQYF; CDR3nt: TGTGCCACCGGTGTTCGCCACGAGCAGTACTTC
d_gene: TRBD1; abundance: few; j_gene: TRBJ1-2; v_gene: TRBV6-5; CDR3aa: CASSTSGQLNGYTF; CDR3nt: TGTGCCAGCAGTACCTCGGGACAGCTAAATGGCTACACCTTC
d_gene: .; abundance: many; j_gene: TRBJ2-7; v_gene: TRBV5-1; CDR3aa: CASSPGTLISYEQYF; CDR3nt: TGCGCCAGCAGCCCCGGGACTTTGATCTCCTACGAGCAGTACTTC
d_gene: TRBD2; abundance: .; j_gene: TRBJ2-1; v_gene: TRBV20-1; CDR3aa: CSVPGGLAGFYEQFF; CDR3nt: TGCAGTGTCCCCGGAGGGCTAGCGGGATTTTATGAGCAGTTCTTC
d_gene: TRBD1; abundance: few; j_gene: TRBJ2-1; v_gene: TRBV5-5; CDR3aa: CASSLVGQGFNEQFF; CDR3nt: TGTGCCAGCAGCTTGGTAGGACAGGGTTTCAATGAGCAGTTCTTC
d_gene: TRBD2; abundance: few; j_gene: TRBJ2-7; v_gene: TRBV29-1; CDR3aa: CSVPSSGSLHEQYF; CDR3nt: TGCAGCGTGCCCTCTAGCGGGAGTCTCCACGAGCAGTACTTC
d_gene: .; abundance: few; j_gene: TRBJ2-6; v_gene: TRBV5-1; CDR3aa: CASSPGHSGANVLTF; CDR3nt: TGCGCCAGCAGCCCGGGACACTCTGGGGCCAACGTCCTGACTTTC
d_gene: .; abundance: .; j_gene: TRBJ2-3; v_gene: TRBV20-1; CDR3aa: CSASPSRGRTDTQYF; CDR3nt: TGCAGTGCTTCTCCTAGTAGGGGTCGCACAGATACGCAGTATTTT
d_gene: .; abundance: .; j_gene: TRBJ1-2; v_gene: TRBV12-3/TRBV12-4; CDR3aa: CASSSPIRVGGYTF; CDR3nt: TGTGCCAGCAGTTCCCCTATCAGGGTGGGTGGCTACACCTTC
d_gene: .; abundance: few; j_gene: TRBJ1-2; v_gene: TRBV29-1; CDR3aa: CSASPTDYGYTF; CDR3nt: TGCAGCGCCTCGCCGACGGACTATGGCTACACCTTC
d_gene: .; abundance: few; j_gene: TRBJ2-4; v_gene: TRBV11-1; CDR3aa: CASSLQRNIQYF; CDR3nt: TGTGCCAGCAGCCTCCAAAGAAACATTCAGTACTTC
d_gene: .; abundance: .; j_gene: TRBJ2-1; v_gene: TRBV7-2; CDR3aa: CASSLAGGVTYNEQFF; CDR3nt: TGTGCCAGCAGCTTAGCGGGCGGAGTCACCTACAATGAGCAGTTCTTC
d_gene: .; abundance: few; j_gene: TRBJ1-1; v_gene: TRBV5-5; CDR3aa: CASSLWLVGGGTEAFF; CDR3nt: TGTGCCAGCAGCTTGTGGCTGGTCGGGGGGGGAACTGAAGCTTTCTTT
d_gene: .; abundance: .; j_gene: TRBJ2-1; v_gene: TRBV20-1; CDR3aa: CSARLQALELANEQFF; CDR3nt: TGCAGTGCTCGGCTCCAGGCCTTGGAGTTGGCTAATGAGCAGTTCTTC
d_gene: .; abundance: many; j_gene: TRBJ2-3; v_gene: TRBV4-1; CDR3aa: CASSQVATDTQYF; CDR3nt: TGCGCCAGCAGCCAGGTAGCTACAGATACGCAGTATTTT
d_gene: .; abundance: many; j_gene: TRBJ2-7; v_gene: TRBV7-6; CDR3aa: CASSLAGPKYEQYF; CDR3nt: TGTGCCAGCAGCTTAGCAGGGCCTAAGTACGAGCAGTACTTC
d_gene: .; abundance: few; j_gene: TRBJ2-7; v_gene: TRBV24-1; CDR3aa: CATSDSGFWPYEQYF; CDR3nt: TGTGCCACCAGTGATTCTGGGTTTTGGCCCTACGAGCAGTACTTC
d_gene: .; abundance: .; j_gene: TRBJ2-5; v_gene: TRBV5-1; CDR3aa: CASSFFGHWETQYF; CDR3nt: TGCGCCAGCAGCTTTTTCGGACACTGGGAGACCCAGTACTTC
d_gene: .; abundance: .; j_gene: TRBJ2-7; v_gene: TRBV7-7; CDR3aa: CASSLARDRPYEQYF; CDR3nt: TGTGCCAGCAGCTTAGCCCGGGACCGACCCTACGAGCAGTACTTC
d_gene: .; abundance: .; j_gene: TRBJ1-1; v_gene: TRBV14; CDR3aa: CASSQAGFTEAFF; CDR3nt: TGTGCCAGCAGCCAAGCCGGATTCACTGAAGCTTTCTTT
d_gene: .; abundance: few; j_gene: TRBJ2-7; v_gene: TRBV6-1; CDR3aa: CASTFTVYSYEQYF; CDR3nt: TGTGCCAGCACCTTTACAGTCTACTCCTACGAGCAGTACTTC
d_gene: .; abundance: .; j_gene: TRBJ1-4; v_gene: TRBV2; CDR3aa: CASRAGPNEKLFF; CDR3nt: TGTGCCAGCAGGGCCGGGCCCAATGAAAAACTGTTTTTT
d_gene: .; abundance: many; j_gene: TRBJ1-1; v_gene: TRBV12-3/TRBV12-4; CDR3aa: CASSLLGGRNEAFF; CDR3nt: TGTGCCAGCAGTTTACTCGGGGGGCGAAATGAAGCTTTCTTT
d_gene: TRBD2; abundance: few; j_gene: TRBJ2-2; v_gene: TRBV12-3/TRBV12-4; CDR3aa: CASSLRELAGVGNAGELFF; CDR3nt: TGTGCCAGCAGTTTACGCGAACTAGCGGGAGTGGGTAACGCCGGGGAGCTGTTTTTT
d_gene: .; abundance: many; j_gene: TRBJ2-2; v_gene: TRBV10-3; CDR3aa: CAISEDGGNTGELFF; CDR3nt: TGTGCCATCAGTGAAGACGGGGGGAACACCGGGGAGCTGTTTTTT
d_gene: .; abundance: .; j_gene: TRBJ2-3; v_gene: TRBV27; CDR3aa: CASSRLGRTDTQYF; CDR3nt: TGTGCCAGCAGCCGACTGGGTCGCACAGATACGCAGTATTTT
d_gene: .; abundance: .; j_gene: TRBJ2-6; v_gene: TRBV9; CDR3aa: CASSAGLSQGGVLTF; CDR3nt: TGTGCCAGCAGCGCCGGGCTTTCGCAGGGTGGTGTCCTGACTTTC
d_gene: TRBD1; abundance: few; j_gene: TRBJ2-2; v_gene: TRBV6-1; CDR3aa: CASRPDRVQNTGELFF; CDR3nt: TGTGCCAGCAGACCCGACAGGGTACAGAACACCGGGGAGCTGTTTTTT
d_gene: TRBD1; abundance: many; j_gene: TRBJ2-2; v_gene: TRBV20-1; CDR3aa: CSARVPGQGASTGELFF; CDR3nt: TGCAGTGCTAGAGTCCCGGGACAGGGGGCGAGCACCGGGGAGCTGTTTTTT
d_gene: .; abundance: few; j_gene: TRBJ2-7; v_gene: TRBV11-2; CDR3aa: CASSLDLGEQYF; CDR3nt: TGTGCCAGCAGCTTAGACCTGGGGGAGCAGTACTTC